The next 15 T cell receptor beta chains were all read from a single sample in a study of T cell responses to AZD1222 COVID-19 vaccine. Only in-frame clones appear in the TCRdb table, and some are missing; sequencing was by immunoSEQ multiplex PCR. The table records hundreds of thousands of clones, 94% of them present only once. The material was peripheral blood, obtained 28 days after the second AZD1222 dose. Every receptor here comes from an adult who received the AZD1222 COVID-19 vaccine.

The CDR3 DNA is TGTGCCAGCAGCTCCGCCAGGGAAGAGACCCAGTACTTC. Residues: CASSSAREETQYF. The V call is TRBV11-1, the J call TRBJ2-5, with TRBD1 as a possible D gene (5 bases). V was cut by 4 bases and J by 3 bases, with 9 bases left in between. Germline-derived CDR1 and CDR2 are SGHAT and FQDESV (reference sequence). The CDR3 runs 13 residues.

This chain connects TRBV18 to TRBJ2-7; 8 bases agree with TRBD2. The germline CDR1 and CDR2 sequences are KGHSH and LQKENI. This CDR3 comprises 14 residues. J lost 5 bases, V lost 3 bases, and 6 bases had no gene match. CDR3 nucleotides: TGTGCCAGCTCACCTGTAGCGGGGCGAGACGAGCAGTACTTC. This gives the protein CASSPVAGRDEQYF.

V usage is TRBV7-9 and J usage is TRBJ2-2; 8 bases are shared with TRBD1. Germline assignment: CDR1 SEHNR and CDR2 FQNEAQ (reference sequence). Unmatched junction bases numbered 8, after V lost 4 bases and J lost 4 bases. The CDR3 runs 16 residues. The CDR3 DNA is TGTGCCAGCAGCTATAACGGACAGGGCGTCACCGGGGAGCTGTTTTTT. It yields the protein CASSYNGQGVTGELFF.

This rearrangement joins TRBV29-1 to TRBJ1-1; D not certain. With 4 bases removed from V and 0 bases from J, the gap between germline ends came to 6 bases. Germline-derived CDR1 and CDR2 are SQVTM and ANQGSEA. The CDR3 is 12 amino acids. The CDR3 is CSVGAMNTEAFF. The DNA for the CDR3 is TGCAGCGTTGGGGCCATGAACACTGAAGCTTTCTTT.

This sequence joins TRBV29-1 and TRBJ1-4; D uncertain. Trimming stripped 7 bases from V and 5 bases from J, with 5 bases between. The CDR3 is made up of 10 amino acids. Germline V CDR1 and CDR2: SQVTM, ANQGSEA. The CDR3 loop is CSAINEKLFF. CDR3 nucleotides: TGCAGCGCCATAAATGAAAAACTGTTTTTT.

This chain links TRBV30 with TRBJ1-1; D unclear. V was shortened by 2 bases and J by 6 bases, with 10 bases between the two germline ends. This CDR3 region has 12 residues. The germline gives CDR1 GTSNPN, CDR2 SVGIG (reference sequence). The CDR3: CAWSRDIAEAFF. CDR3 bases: TGTGCCTGGAGTAGAGACATTGCTGAAGCTTTCTTT.

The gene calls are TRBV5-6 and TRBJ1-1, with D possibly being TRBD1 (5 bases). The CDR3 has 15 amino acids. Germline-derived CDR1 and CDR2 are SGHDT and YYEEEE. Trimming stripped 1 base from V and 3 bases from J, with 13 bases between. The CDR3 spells CASSLWRGGYTEAFF. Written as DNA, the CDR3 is TGTGCCAGCAGCTTGTGGCGTGGGGGATACACTGAAGCTTTCTTT.

This chain's CDR3 is CASSGGHPWETQYF. The CDR3 DNA reads TGTGCCAGCAGCGGGGGACATCCATGGGAGACCCAGTACTTC. The chain links TRBV7-6 to TRBJ2-5; the D gene is possibly TRBD1 (6 bases). Germline V gives CDR1 SGHVS, CDR2 FNYEAQ. Trimming shortened V by 5 bases and J by 5 bases, and 15 bases separated the two germline ends. CDR3 length: 14 residues.

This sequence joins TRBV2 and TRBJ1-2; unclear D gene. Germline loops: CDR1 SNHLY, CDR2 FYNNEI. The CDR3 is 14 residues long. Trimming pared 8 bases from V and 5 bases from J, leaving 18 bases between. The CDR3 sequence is CASEKVQVLYGYTF. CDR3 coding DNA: TGTGCCAGCGAAAAGGTCCAGGTCCTTTATGGCTACACCTTC.

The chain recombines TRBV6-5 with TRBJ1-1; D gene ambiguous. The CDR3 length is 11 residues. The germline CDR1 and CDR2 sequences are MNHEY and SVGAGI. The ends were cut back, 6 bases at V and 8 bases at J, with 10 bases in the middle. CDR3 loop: CASSRPGEAFF. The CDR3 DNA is TGTGCCAGCAGCCGGCCTGGGGAAGCTTTCTTT.

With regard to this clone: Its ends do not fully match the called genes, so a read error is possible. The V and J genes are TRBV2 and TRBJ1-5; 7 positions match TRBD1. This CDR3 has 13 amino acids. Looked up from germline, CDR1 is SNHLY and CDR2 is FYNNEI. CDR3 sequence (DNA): TGTGCCGGCAGGGGGAATAGCAATCAGCCCCAGCATTTT. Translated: CAGRGNSNQPQHF.

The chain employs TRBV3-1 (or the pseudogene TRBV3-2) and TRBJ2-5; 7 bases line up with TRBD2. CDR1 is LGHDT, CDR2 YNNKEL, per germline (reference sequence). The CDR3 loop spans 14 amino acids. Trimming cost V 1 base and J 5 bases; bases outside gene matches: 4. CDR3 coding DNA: TGTGCCAGCAGCCAAGCGGGACTACGGGAGACCCAGTACTTC. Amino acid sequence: CASSQAGLRETQYF.

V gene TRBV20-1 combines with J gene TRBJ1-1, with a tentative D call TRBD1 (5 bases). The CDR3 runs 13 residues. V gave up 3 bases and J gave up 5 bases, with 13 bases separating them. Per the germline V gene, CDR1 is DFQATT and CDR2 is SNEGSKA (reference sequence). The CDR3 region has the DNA TGCAGTGCTAGTTACGGGGGAGGGACTGAAGCTTTCTTT. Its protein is CSASYGGGTEAFF.

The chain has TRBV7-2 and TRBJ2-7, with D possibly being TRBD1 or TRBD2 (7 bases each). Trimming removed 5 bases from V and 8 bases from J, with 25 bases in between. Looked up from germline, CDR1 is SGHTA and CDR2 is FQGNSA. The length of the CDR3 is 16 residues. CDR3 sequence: CASSPSGGEGVAKQYF. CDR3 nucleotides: TGTGCCAGCAGCCCATCAGGGGGGGAAGGGGTCGCTAAGCAGTACTTC.

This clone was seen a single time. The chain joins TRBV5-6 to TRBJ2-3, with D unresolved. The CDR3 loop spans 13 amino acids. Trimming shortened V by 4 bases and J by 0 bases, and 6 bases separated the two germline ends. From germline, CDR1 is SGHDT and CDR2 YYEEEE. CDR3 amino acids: CASSEPSTDTQYF. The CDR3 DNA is TGTGCCAGCAGCGAGCCCAGCACAGATACGCAGTATTTT.